What follows are 23 T cell receptor beta chains derived from one specimen sequenced in a study of shared T cell receptors in the human thymus listed by TCRdb under 2021. Libraries came from the immunoSEQ multiplex PCR assay. Not all clones reach the TCRdb copy of this immuneACCESS table, which keeps in-frame sequences only. Checked studies attribute under half of the gap to unresolved V genes and leave the rest unexplained. The table for this sample lists about 380,000 clones; around 95% of them were counted only once. In total, the top ten clones hold 0.015% to 0.025% of the sample. Sequencing used thymocytes. The receptors come from a human donor.

The rearrangement joins TRBV5-6 to TRBJ2-1, with D perhaps TRBD2 (5 bases). The V gene's germline CDR1 is SGHDT and CDR2 YYEEEE. The CDR3 extends over 14 amino acids. V lost 4 bases and J 8 bases, leaving 16 bases between the germline ends. CDR3 DNA sequence: TGTGCCAGCAGCCAGGACTTTTCCTGGGATGAGCAGTTCTTC. Encoded protein: CASSQDFSWDEQFF.

J is TRBJ2-3 and V is TRBV2; possibly TRBD2 for D (6 bases). The V end lost 6 bases, the J end lost 6 bases, and 31 bases lay between the germline ends. Per germline, CDR1 SNHLY and CDR2 FYNNEI. This CDR3 is 19 amino acids long. CDR3 coding DNA: TGTGCCAGCAGGGCAGGACGACTAGTACTCGGCCTCGATGTTGATACGCAGTATTTT. Translating it yields CASRAGRLVLGLDVDTQYF.

V usage is TRBV7-9 and J usage is TRBJ2-1; 11 bases map to TRBD2. The germline CDR1 and CDR2 sequences are SEHNR and FQNEAQ (reference sequence). The CDR3 contains 18 residues. V lost 1 base, J lost 3 bases, and 8 bases stayed unmatched. CDR3 sequence reads: CASSLVAGGPGIYNEQFF. CDR3 sequence (DNA): TGTGCCAGCAGCTTAGTAGCGGGAGGGCCGGGTATCTACAATGAGCAGTTCTTC.

V is TRBV7-6 and J is TRBJ2-3, with 10 nucleotides matching TRBD2. The ends lost 4 bases at V and 1 base at J; junction bases unmatched: 5. The CDR3 runs to 16 residues. Looked up from germline, CDR1 is SGHVS and CDR2 is FNYEAQ. The CDR3 spells CASSSKTSGGTDTQYF. CDR3 nucleotides: TGTGCCAGCAGCTCTAAAACTAGCGGGGGCACAGATACGCAGTATTTT.

The table lists this clone with a count of one. The chain links TRBV4-3 to TRBJ2-1; either TRBD1 or TRBD2 may fit D (6 bases each). Germline CDR1 reads LGHNA; CDR2 reads YSLEER. V shed 0 bases and J shed 5 bases, with 11 bases lying between them. The CDR3 has 15 amino acids. DNA for the CDR3: TGCGCCAGCAGCCAAGATAGGGGGGCTCACAATGAGCAGTTCTTC. Its translation: CASSQDRGAHNEQFF.

The chain recombines TRBV27 with TRBJ1-5; D is unresolved. This CDR3 is built from 13 residues. CDR1 is MNHEY, CDR2 SMNVEV, per germline (reference sequence). Trimming removed 4 bases from V and 4 bases from J, with 8 bases in between. CDR3 sequence reads: CASSSSRNQPQHF. The CDR3 DNA follows: TGTGCCAGCAGTTCATCACGGAATCAGCCCCAGCATTTT.

Only one count was recorded for this clone. The chain uses TRBV27 and TRBJ2-3; 7 nucleotides match TRBD2. The CDR3 has 15 residues. Germline V gene data show CDR1 as MNHEY and CDR2 as SMNVEV (reference sequence). Trimming removed 6 bases from V and 2 bases from J; junction bases left unmatched: 8. DNA for the CDR3: TGTGCCAGCAGGAGCGCCGGACTAGACACAGATACGCAGTATTTT. Protein: CASRSAGLDTDTQYF.

This chain links TRBV30 with TRBJ2-2; tentative D call: TRBD2 (5 bases). CDR1 is GTSNPN and CDR2 is SVGIG in the germline V gene (reference sequence). The V end lost 4 bases, the J end lost 6 bases, and 12 bases lay between the germline ends. The CDR3 runs to 13 residues. The CDR3 is CAWIGGWAGELFF. In DNA form, the CDR3 reads TGTGCCTGGATTGGAGGTTGGGCCGGGGAGCTGTTTTTT.

The rearrangement uses TRBV4-3 and TRBJ1-1, with D tentatively TRBD1 (5 bases). V lost 3 bases to trimming and J lost 6 bases, with 17 bases between them. The V gene's germline CDR1 is LGHNA and CDR2 YSLEER. The CDR3 covers 15 residues. The CDR3 sequence: CASSHPGTADAEAFF. The CDR3 bases are TGCGCCAGCAGCCACCCCGGGACGGCGGACGCTGAAGCTTTCTTT.

The gene calls are TRBV29-1 and TRBJ2-6; TRBD2 agrees at 8 bases. CDR1 is SQVTM and CDR2 is ANQGSEA in the germline V gene. V was pared by 8 bases and J by 3 bases, with 18 bases of the junction left unmatched. This CDR3 region has 18 residues. The CDR3 DNA reads TGCAGCACACATCGGATCTTTAGCGGGATCTATGGGGCCAACGTCCTGACTTTC. Residues: CSTHRIFSGIYGANVLTF.

The chain joins TRBV30 to TRBJ1-2; D is perhaps TRBD1 (5 bases). In germline, CDR1 is GTSNPN, CDR2 SVGIG (reference sequence). Trimming took off 4 bases at V and 9 bases at J, with 15 bases between the two ends. The CDR3 loop spans 12 amino acids. The CDR3 DNA reads TGTGCCTGGACCGCAGGGCCGATAAGCTACACCTTC. This gives the protein CAWTAGPISYTF.

This chain links TRBV5-1 with TRBJ2-2; D is uncertain. Germline V CDR1 and CDR2: SGHRS, YFSETQ. The CDR3 loop spans 13 amino acids. The ends were cut back, 3 bases at V and 5 bases at J, with 8 bases in the middle. CDR3 coding DNA: TGCGCCAGCAGCTCCCATCGAACCGGGGAGCTGTTTTTT. Translating gives CASSSHRTGELFF.

The genes are TRBV10-3 and TRBJ2-3; TRBD1 aligns across 8 bases. The CDR3 has 16 residues. J gave up 5 bases and V 3 bases, and 10 bases lay outside the gene matches. CDR1 ENHRY and CDR2 SYGVKD come from the germline V gene. The CDR3 region is CAISDRGPSRLDTQYF. The CDR3 DNA reads TGTGCCATCAGTGACAGGGGGCCCTCCCGACTAGATACGCAGTATTTT.

This rearrangement joins TRBV20-1 to TRBJ1-2; no definite D call. V lost 3 bases and J 8 bases, leaving 10 bases between the germline ends. Germline V gene lookup returns CDR1 DFQATT and CDR2 SNEGSKA (reference sequence). The CDR3 consists of 11 residues. The CDR3 DNA reads as TGCAGTGCTAGGGGAGAGGTCGGCTACACCTTC. Amino acid sequence: CSARGEVGYTF.

This sequence joins TRBV21-1 and TRBJ2-5; TRBD2, as called in the table, went unchecked against the DNA. TRBV21-1 is a recognized pseudogene. The CDR3 contains 15 residues. The chain's CDR3 is CASSKEKGGGETQYF. In DNA form, the CDR3 reads TGTGCCAGCAGCAAAGAAAAGGGAGGGGGAGAGACCCAGTACTTC.

This chain joins TRBV13 and TRBJ1-5; D is unclear. Trimming removed 2 bases from V and 4 bases from J, with 15 bases in between. Germline V gene data show CDR1 as PRHDT and CDR2 as FYEKMQ (reference sequence). The CDR3 consists of 16 residues. The CDR3 sequence is CASSLTSGVSNQPQHF. DNA of the CDR3: TGTGCCAGCAGCTTAACATCTGGGGTTTCGAATCAGCCCCAGCATTTT.

The V call is TRBV5-1, the J call TRBJ2-7, with TRBD2 matching 9 bases. This CDR3 spans 15 amino acids. V shed 4 bases, J shed 5 bases, and the junction held 10 bases outside the gene matches. Per the germline V gene, CDR1 is SGHRS and CDR2 is YFSETQ. The CDR3 region is CASSVSGRWGHEQYF. Here the CDR3 DNA reads TGCGCCAGCAGCGTGAGCGGGAGGTGGGGCCACGAGCAGTACTTC.

The chain has TRBV5-1 and TRBJ2-3; 9 bases agree with TRBD2. This CDR3 comprises 16 residues. V was clipped by 4 bases and J by 0 bases; unmatched bases: 6. Germline V gene sequence: CDR1 SGHRS, CDR2 YFSETQ. The CDR3 loop reads CASSKISGSSTDTQYF. CDR3 coding DNA: TGCGCCAGCAGCAAGATTAGCGGGAGTAGCACAGATACGCAGTATTTT.

The chain joins TRBV19 to TRBJ1-2, with D possibly TRBD1 on 6 matching bases. Germline CDR1 reads LNHDA; CDR2 reads SQIVND (reference sequence). This CDR3 comprises 16 residues. Trimming took off 1 base at V and 6 bases at J, with 18 bases between the two ends. Written as DNA, the CDR3 is TGTGCCAGTAGTATAGTGCATTCCCGGACAGCGGATGGCTACACCTTC. This sequence encodes CASSIVHSRTADGYTF.

The chain uses TRBV7-9 and TRBJ2-5; perhaps TRBD2 as D (6 bases). The end of the DNA aligns better with TRBJ2-7, so the J call may be wrong. The CDR3 covers 14 residues. Germline V CDR1 and CDR2: SEHNR, FQNEAQ (reference sequence). The CDR3 sequence is CASSSGGILTEQYF. CDR3 bases: TGTGCCAGCAGCAGTGGAGGGATTTTAACCGAGCAGTACTTC.

The chain combines TRBV5-6 with TRBJ2-1, with 7 bases identical to TRBD1. Germline CDR1 and CDR2: SGHDT and YYEEEE. V lost 9 bases to trimming and J lost 4 bases; unmatched junction nucleotides: 10. The CDR3 sequence is 14 residues long. CDR3 region: CANWGTGVYNEQFF. The CDR3, as DNA: TGTGCCAATTGGGGAACAGGGGTGTACAATGAGCAGTTCTTC.

V is TRBV25-1 and J is TRBJ2-7; D possibly corresponds to TRBD1 (5 bases). Germline V gene sequence: CDR1 MGHDK, CDR2 SYGVNS. V was shortened by 5 bases and J by 6 bases, with 20 bases between the two germline ends. This CDR3 region has 15 residues. Written as DNA, the CDR3 is TGTGCCAGCAGTTGTGCCCCCCCAGGGATTGGCGAGCAGTACTTC. Its translation is CASSCAPPGIGEQYF.

The rearrangement joins TRBV6-4 to TRBJ2-7; 11 nucleotides agree with TRBD2. The V gene's germline CDR1 is MRHNA and CDR2 SNTAGT. The V and J ends lost 4 bases and 2 bases, in that order; junction bases with no gene match: 7. CDR3 size: 16 residues. This chain's CDR3 is CASSAAGLAAPYEQYF. CDR3 sequence (DNA): TGTGCCAGCAGTGCCGCGGGACTAGCGGCCCCCTACGAGCAGTACTTC.